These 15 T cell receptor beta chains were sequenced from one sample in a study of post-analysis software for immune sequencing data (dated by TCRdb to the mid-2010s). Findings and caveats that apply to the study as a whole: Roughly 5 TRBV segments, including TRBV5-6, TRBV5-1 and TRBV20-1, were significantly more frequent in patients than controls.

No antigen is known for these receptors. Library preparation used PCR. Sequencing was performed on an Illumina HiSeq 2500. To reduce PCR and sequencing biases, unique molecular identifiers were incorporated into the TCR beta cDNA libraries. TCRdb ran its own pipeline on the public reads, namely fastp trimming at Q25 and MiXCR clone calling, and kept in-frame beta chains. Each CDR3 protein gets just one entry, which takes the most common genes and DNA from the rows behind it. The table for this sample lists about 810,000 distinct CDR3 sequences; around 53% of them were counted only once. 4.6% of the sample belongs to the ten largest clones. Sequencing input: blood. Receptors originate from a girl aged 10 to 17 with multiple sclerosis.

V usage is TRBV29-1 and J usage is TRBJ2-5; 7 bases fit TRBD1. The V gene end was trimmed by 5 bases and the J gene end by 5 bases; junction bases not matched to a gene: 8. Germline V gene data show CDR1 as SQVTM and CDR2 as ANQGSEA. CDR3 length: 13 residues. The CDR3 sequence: CSVSQGNWETQYF. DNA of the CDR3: TGCAGCGTTTCACAGGGGAATTGGGAGACCCAGTACTTC.

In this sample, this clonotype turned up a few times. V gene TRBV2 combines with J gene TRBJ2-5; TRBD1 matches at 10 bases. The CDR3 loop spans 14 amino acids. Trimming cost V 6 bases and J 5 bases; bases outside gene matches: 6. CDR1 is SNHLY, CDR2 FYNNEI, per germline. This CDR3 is CASSRDRGLETQYF. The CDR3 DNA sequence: TGTGCCAGCAGCCGGGACAGGGGCCTGGAGACCCAGTACTTC.

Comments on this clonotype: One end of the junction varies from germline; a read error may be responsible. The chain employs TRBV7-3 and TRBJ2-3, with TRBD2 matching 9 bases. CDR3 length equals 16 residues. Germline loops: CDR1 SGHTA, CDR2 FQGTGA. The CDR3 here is CASSRGTSRRTDAQYF. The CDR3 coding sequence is TGTGCCAGCAGCAGAGGGACTAGCCGGCGCACAGATGCGCAGTATTTT.

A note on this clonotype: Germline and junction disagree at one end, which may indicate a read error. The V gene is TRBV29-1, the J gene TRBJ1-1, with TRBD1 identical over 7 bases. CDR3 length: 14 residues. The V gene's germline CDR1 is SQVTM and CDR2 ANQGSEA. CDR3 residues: CSVDRDRLNTEAFF. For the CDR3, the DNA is TGCAGTGTTGATAGGGACAGATTGAACACTGAAGCTTTCTTT.

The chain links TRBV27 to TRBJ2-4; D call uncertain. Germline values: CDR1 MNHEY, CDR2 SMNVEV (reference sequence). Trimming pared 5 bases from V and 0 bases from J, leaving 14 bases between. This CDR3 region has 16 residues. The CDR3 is CASSLTHMLAKNIQYF. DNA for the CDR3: TGTGCCAGCAGTCTCACCCATATGCTAGCCAAAAACATTCAGTACTTC.

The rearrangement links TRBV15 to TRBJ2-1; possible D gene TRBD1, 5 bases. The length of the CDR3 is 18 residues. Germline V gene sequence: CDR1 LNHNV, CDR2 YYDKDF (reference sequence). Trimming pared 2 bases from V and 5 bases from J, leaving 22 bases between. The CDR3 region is CATSRQLQARTTNNEQFF. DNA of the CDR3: TGTGCCACCAGCAGACAACTACAGGCCCGGACAACCAACAATGAGCAGTTCTTC.

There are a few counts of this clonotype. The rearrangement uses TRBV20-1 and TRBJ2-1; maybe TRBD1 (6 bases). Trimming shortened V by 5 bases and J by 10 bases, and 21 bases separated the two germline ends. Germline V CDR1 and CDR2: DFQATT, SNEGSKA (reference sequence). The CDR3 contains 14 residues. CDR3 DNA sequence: TGCAGTGCTCCAGTTACAGGGCCTCTCCCGGAGCAGTTCTTC. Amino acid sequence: CSAPVTGPLPEQFF.

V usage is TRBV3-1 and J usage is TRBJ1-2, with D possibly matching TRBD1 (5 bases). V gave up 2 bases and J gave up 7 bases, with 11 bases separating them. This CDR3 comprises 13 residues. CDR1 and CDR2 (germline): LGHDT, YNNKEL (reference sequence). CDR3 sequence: CASSQKKGLGYTF. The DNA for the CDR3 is TGTGCCAGCAGCCAAAAAAAGGGGCTTGGCTACACCTTC.

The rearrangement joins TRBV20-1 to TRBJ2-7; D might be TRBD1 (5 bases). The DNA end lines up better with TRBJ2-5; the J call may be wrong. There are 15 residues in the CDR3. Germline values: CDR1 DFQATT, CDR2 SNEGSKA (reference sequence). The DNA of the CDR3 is TGCAGTGCTAGATACCCGAGAGCACAGGCGGAGACCCAGTACTTC. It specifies CSARYPRAQAETQYF.

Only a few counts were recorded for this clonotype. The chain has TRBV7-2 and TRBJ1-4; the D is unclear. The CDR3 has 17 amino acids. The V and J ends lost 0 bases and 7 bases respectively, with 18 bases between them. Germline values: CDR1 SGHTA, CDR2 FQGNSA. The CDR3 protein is CASSLAGSPLSSEKLFF. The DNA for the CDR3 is TGTGCCAGCAGCTTAGCGGGATCCCCTTTGTCTAGTGAAAAACTGTTTTTT.

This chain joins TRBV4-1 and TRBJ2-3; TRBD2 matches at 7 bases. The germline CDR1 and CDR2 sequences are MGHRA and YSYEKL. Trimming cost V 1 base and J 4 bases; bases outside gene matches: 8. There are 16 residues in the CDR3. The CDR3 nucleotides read TGCGCCAGCAGCCAAGCGTGGGCGGGAGTGTCAGATACGCAGTATTTT. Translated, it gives CASSQAWAGVSDTQYF.

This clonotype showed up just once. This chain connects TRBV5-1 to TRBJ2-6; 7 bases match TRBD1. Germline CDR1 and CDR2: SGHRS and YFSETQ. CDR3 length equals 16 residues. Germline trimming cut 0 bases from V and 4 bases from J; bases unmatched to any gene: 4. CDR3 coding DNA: TGCGCCAGCAGCTTGGTAAGGGGGCTAGGGGCCAACGTCCTGACTTTC. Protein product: CASSLVRGLGANVLTF.

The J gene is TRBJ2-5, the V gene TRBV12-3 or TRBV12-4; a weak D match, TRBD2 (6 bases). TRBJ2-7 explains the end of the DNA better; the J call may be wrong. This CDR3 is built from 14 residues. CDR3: CASSPQTSGVEQYF. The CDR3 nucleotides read TGTGCCAGCAGTCCACAGACTAGTGGGGTCGAGCAGTACTTC.

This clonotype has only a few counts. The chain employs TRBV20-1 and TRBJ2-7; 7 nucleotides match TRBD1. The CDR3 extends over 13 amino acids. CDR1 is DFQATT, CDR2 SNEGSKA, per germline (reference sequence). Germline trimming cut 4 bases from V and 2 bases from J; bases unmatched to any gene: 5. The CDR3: CSANQGVPYEQYF. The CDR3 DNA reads TGCAGTGCTAACCAGGGGGTCCCCTACGAGCAGTACTTC.

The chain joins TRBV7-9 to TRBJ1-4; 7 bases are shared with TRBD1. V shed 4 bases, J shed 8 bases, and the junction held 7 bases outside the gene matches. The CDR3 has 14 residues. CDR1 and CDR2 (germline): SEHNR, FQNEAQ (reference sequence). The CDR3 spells CASSSDRTWEKLFF. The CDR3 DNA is TGTGCCAGCAGCTCGGACAGGACTTGGGAAAAACTGTTTTTT. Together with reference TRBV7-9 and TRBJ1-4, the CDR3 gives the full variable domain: DTGVSQNPRHKITKRGQNVTFRCDPISEHNRLYWYRQTLGQGPEFLTYFQNEAQLEKSRLLSDRFSAERPKGSFSTLEIQRTEQGDSAMYLCASSSDRTWEKLFFGSGTQLSVL.